This TCR beta chain was retrieved from a study of CD8+CD57+ T cells in acquired aplastic anemia. Study-level points and caveats: The number of CD8+ CDR3 sequences shared by patients and controls was twenty-nine.

The CDR3 is 13 amino acids. CDR1 is SGHTA, CDR2 FQGNSA, per germline. Trimming took off 5 bases at V and 6 bases at J, with 14 bases between the two ends. This clonotype was observed a single time. The target antigen is unknown. CDR3 and TCR beta VDJ profiling relied on genomic DNA as the template. TCRdb recomputed calls from the reads with MiXCR, one row per CDR3 protein. The table has more than 150,000 distinct CDR3 sequences, about three fifths seen once; the top ten hold 46%. V gene TRBV7-2 combines with J gene TRBJ2-7; TRBD1 is a possible D gene (6 bases). Sequencing was carried out using sorted CD4+, CD8+, or CD8+CD57+ T cells (not recorded which) from PBMCs. The sequence was obtained from a human donor with severe aplastic anemia or a healthy control (not recorded which). Here the CDR3 reads CASSKDSLPEQYF. As DNA, the CDR3 is TGTGCCAGCAGCAAGGACAGCTTGCCCGAGCAGTACTTC.